These 16 T cell receptor beta chains originate from one sample sequenced in a study of PD-1 blockade in classical Hodgkin lymphoma. Assay used: immunoSEQ multiplex PCR; TCRdb lists only in-frame clones, some missing. The data show over 30,000 clones, roughly 90% seen once. All the patients suffered relapse after autologous stem cell transplantation, and brentuximab vedotin exposure differed. Thawed PBMCs yielded CD4+ T cells through magnetic negative selection. Here the sequenced sample was CD4+ T cells from blood, taken at baseline. The source of these receptors is a human donor with classical Hodgkin lymphoma.

The V and J genes are TRBV7-6 and TRBJ2-7, with 14 bases identical to TRBD2. Germline lookup yields CDR1 SGHVS and CDR2 FNYEAQ. J was trimmed by 3 bases and V by 1 base; bases with no gene match: 5. This CDR3 region has 17 residues. The CDR3 loop is CASSLGLAGGVGYEQYF. For the CDR3, the DNA is TGTGCCAGCAGCTTAGGACTAGCGGGAGGGGTCGGCTACGAGCAGTACTTC.

The J gene is TRBJ1-6, the V gene TRBV30; possible D gene TRBD1, 6 bases. The CDR3 extends over 13 amino acids. The germline V gene has CDR1 GTSNPN and CDR2 SVGIG (reference sequence). With 8 bases removed from V and 8 bases from J, the gap between germline ends came to 16 bases. The CDR3 nucleotides read TGTGCCACTGGGGGGGGCCTAGATTCACCCCTCCACTTT. This sequence encodes CATGGGLDSPLHF.

Regarding this clone: The sample carries other DNA sequences with the same CDR3. The gene calls are TRBV5-1 and TRBJ1-1; D ambiguous. Trimming shortened V by 2 bases and J by 1 base, and 9 bases separated the two germline ends. This CDR3 has 14 amino acids. Germline-derived CDR1 and CDR2 are SGHRS and YFSETQ. The CDR3 loop reads CASSFGPSNTEAFF. The CDR3 bases are TGCGCCAGCAGCTTCGGGCCCTCGAACACTGAAGCTTTCTTT.

The chain is built from TRBV5-1 and TRBJ2-1; weak D call: TRBD1 (5 bases). Germline-derived CDR1 and CDR2 are SGHRS and YFSETQ. This CDR3 comprises 14 residues. The V end was cut by 2 bases, the J end by 5 bases, with 11 bases between. The CDR3 region is CASSFGASHNEQFF. The DNA for the CDR3 is TGCGCCAGCAGCTTTGGGGCGAGCCACAATGAGCAGTTCTTC.

The chain has TRBV4-1 and TRBJ2-7, with 8 bases identical to TRBD1. The CDR3 contains 15 residues. CDR1 MGHRA and CDR2 YSYEKL come from the germline V gene. The V gene end was trimmed by 5 bases and the J gene end by 4 bases; junction bases not matched to a gene: 10. This CDR3 is CASSSPDRGKYEQYF. CDR3 sequence (DNA): TGCGCCAGCAGCTCCCCTGACAGGGGAAAATACGAGCAGTACTTC.

This clone showed up just once. The chain has TRBV30 and TRBJ2-2; D uncertain. V lost 0 bases, J lost 6 bases, and 8 bases lay in between. CDR3 length equals 13 residues. Germline loops: CDR1 GTSNPN, CDR2 SVGIG (reference sequence). CDR3 in amino acids: CAWSVLGSGELFF. CDR3 sequence (DNA): TGTGCCTGGAGTGTACTGGGTTCCGGGGAGCTGTTTTTT.

V and J are TRBV13 and TRBJ2-7; 9 bases fit TRBD1. This CDR3 contains 16 residues. Germline V gives CDR1 PRHDT, CDR2 FYEKMQ (reference sequence). V lost 3 bases and J lost 6; bases outside the gene matches: 12. The CDR3 region is CASSLGPGQGPLEQYF. The DNA for the CDR3 is TGTGCCAGCAGCTTGGGACCGGGACAGGGCCCCCTCGAGCAGTACTTC.

In this sample, this clone turned up once. The rearrangement uses TRBV5-1 and TRBJ2-7; no definite D call. V dropped 0 bases and J dropped 4 bases, with 5 bases sitting between them. The CDR3 runs to 12 residues. Looked up from germline, CDR1 is SGHRS and CDR2 is YFSETQ. CDR3 region: CASSLGTYEQYF. CDR3 DNA sequence: TGCGCCAGCAGCTTGGGTACTTACGAGCAGTACTTC.

The count of this clone is one. This sequence joins TRBV30 and TRBJ2-2; 9 nucleotides line up with TRBD2. This CDR3 has 17 residues. The junction had 11 bases not matched to a gene; V was cut back by 0 bases and J by 6 bases. The V gene's germline CDR1 is GTSNPN and CDR2 SVGIG (reference sequence). CDR3: CAWSVTTSGLRAGELFF. DNA of the CDR3: TGTGCCTGGAGTGTAACCACTAGCGGGTTGAGGGCCGGGGAGCTGTTTTTT.

The chain links TRBV6-1 to TRBJ2-6; D remains ambiguous. V was cut by 2 bases and J by 7 bases, with 9 bases left in between. The CDR3 is made up of 14 amino acids. The germline gives CDR1 MNHNS, CDR2 SASEGT. CDR3 region: CASSERSIANVLTF. In nucleotides, the CDR3 is TGTGCCAGCAGTGAAAGGAGCATTGCCAACGTCCTGACTTTC.

The chain carries TRBV5-1 and TRBJ2-1, with 8 bases identical to TRBD1. The CDR3 is made up of 15 amino acids. The trim removed 4 bases at V and 9 bases at J, leaving 12 bases unmatched. Germline lookup yields CDR1 SGHRS and CDR2 YFSETQ. CDR3 in amino acids: CASSPRTGPLAEQFF. The CDR3 DNA is TGCGCCAGCAGCCCCCGGACAGGGCCCCTAGCTGAGCAGTTCTTC.

The chain is built from TRBV30 and TRBJ2-4; 14 positions match TRBD2. This CDR3 contains 17 residues. Looked up from germline, CDR1 is GTSNPN and CDR2 is SVGIG (reference sequence). V lost 1 base, J lost 9 bases, and 11 bases stayed unmatched. The CDR3 protein is CAWSGLAGGPGWSIQYF. CDR3 DNA: TGTGCCTGGAGTGGACTAGCGGGAGGGCCAGGTTGGAGCATTCAGTACTTC.

The chain carries TRBV5-1 and TRBJ2-3; D remains unclear. V was cut by 2 bases and J by 2 bases, with 6 bases left in between. The germline CDR1 and CDR2 sequences are SGHRS and YFSETQ. The CDR3 runs to 13 residues. CDR3 nucleotides: TGCGCCAGCAGCTTCCGGGCCACAGATACGCAGTATTTT. It specifies CASSFRATDTQYF.

The CDR3 DNA reads TGTGCCAGTAGTATAAGGGGTGGCCGTTCGAGGGGCCATCAGCCCCAGCATTTT. This codes for CASSIRGGRSRGHQPQHF. The V call is TRBV19, the J call TRBJ1-5; D might be TRBD1 (5 bases). This CDR3 is built from 18 residues. Between the trimmed V and J ends, which lost 2 bases and 5 bases, there was a span of 22 bases. Germline V gives CDR1 LNHDA, CDR2 SQIVND (reference sequence).

V usage is TRBV5-6 and J usage is TRBJ2-3; the match to TRBD1 covers 8 bases. With 4 bases clipped from V and 2 bases from J, the junction kept 9 bases outside the gene matches. Germline loops: CDR1 SGHDT, CDR2 YYEEEE. The length of the CDR3 is 16 residues. In nucleotides, the CDR3 is TGTGCCAGCAGCACGACAGGGGCTGTCCTCACAGATACGCAGTATTTT. This translates into CASSTTGAVLTDTQYF.

The V gene is TRBV9, the J gene TRBJ1-3, with D possibly TRBD1 on 6 matching bases. CDR1 and CDR2 from the germline V gene are SGDLS and YYNGEE. Between the trimmed V and J ends, which lost 0 bases and 2 bases, there was a span of 15 bases. There are 17 residues in the CDR3. In DNA form, the CDR3 reads TGTGCCAGCAGCGTAGATCTGGGGGGGCAACCTGGAAACACCATATATTTT. This codes for CASSVDLGGQPGNTIYF.